This TCR beta chain was recovered during a study of T cell changes during pregnancy in multiple sclerosis. Using immunoSEQ multiplex PCR, the repertoire was profiled, and TCRdb retains in-frame clones only, with some absent. The data hold tens of thousands of clones, with about nine tenths observed a single time. The CDR3 is 11 residues long. V was clipped by 7 bases and J by 7 bases; unmatched bases: 2. Germline loops: CDR1 ENHRY, CDR2 SYGVKD. The origin of this receptor is a female donor with multiple sclerosis, enrolled in a pregnancy study. V gene TRBV10-3 combines with J gene TRBJ1-1; 8 bases fit TRBD1. The sample in question was peripheral blood, obtained in the third trimester of pregnancy. CDR3 loop: CAIKGTGEAFF. The CDR3 nucleotides are TGTGCCATCAAAGGGACAGGTGAAGCTTTCTTT.